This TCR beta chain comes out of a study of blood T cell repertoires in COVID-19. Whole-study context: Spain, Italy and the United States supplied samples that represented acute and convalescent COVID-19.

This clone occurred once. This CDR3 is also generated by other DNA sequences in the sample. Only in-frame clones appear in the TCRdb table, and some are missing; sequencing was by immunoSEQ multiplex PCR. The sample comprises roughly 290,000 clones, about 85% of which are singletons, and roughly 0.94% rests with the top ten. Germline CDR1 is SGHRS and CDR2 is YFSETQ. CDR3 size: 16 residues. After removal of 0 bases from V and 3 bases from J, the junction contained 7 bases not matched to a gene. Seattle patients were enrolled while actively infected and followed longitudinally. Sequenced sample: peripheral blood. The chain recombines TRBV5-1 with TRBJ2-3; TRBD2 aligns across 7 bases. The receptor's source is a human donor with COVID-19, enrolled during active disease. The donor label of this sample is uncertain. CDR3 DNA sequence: TGCGCCAGCAGCTTGGCCGGGGCGGGAGTGACAGATACGCAGTATTTT. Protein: CASSLAGAGVTDTQYF. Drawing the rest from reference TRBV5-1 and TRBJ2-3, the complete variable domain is KAGVTQTPRYLIKTRGQQVTLSCSPISGHRSVSWYQQTPGQGLQFLFEYFSETQRNKGNFPGRFSGRQFSNSRSEMNVSTLELGDSALYLCASSLAGAGVTDTQYFGPGTRLTVL.